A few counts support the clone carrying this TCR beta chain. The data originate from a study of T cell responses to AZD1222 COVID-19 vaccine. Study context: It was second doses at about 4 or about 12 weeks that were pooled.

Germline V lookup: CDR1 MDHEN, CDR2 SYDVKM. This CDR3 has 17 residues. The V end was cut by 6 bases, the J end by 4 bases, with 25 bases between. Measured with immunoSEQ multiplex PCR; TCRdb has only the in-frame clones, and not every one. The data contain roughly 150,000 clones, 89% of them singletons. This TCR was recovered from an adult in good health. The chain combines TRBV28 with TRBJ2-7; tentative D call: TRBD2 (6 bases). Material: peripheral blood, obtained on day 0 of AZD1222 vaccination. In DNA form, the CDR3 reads TGTGCCAGCAGCCCAGGTATTATGAAGCGGAGGGCTTACGAGCAGTACTTC. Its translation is CASSPGIMKRRAYEQYF.